The 32 T cell receptor beta chains in this list originate from one sample, sequenced in a study of cytotoxic CD8 clonotypes in ibrutinib-treated CLL. The protocol was immunoSEQ multiplex PCR, while the TCRdb copy is restricted to in-frame clones and leaves out a portion. The top ten clones hold less than 30% of a sample with 130,000 or so clones, around three quarters of them seen once. The starting material was PBMCs, obtained after 12 months of ibrutinib treatment. Every receptor here comes from a human donor with chronic lymphocytic leukemia.

CDR3 amino acids: CASSIRQKDYTGYEQYF. Written as DNA, the CDR3 is TGTGCCAGTAGTATTCGACAGAAAGACTACACCGGGTACGAGCAGTACTTC. This chain joins TRBV19 and TRBJ2-7, with D perhaps TRBD1 or TRBD2 (5 bases each). There are 17 residues in the CDR3. Per germline, CDR1 LNHDA and CDR2 SQIVND (reference sequence). Between the trimmed V and J ends, which lost 3 bases and 4 bases, there was a span of 22 bases.

The CDR3 here is CASSSPGQSSSYEQYF. The CDR3 DNA reads TGTGCCAGCAGTTCCCCGGGACAGTCGAGCTCCTACGAGCAGTACTTC. V usage is TRBV28 and J usage is TRBJ2-7; 7 bases map to TRBD1. The CDR3 has 16 residues. V dropped 4 bases and J dropped 0; count of bases not matched to a gene: 9. Germline V lookup: CDR1 MDHEN, CDR2 SYDVKM.

This clone was detected many times. The chain couples TRBV28 to TRBJ2-3; D ambiguous. CDR1 is MDHEN, CDR2 SYDVKM, per germline. V was pared by 8 bases and J by 6 bases, with 12 bases between. The CDR3 length is 12 residues. This chain's CDR3 is CASGVYWDTQYF. The DNA of the CDR3 is TGTGCCAGCGGAGTATACTGGGATACGCAGTATTTT.

The V and J genes are TRBV9 and TRBJ1-5, with no clear D. V shed 0 bases and J shed 3 bases, with 4 bases lying between them. The CDR3 runs to 13 residues. The germline CDR1 and CDR2 sequences are SGDLS and YYNGEE. CDR3 coding DNA: TGTGCCAGCAGCGTAGCGATCAATCAGCCCCAGCATTTT. It specifies CASSVAINQPQHF.

The rearrangement links TRBV27 to TRBJ2-7; TRBD2 matches at 10 bases. The CDR3 is 15 amino acids. Germline V gene sequence: CDR1 MNHEY, CDR2 SMNVEV (reference sequence). V gave up 2 bases and J gave up 3 bases; unmatched junction bases: 4. The CDR3 here is CASSLTSSGSYEQYF. CDR3 nucleotide sequence: TGTGCCAGCAGTTTAACGTCTAGCGGGAGCTACGAGCAGTACTTC.

DNA for the CDR3: TGTGCCAGCAGTCCCCATGGAGGAGAGCAGTACTTC. It specifies CASSPHGGEQYF. J is TRBJ2-7 and V is TRBV27; perhaps TRBD2 as D (5 bases). The CDR3 consists of 12 residues. Per the germline V gene, CDR1 is MNHEY and CDR2 is SMNVEV (reference sequence). V was trimmed by 5 bases and J by 7 bases, leaving 12 bases between them.

The genes are TRBV30 and TRBJ1-1, with D tentatively TRBD1 (6 bases). The CDR3 runs to 14 residues. V was shortened by 0 bases and J by 5 bases, with 13 bases between the two germline ends. The germline V gene encodes CDR1 GTSNPN and CDR2 SVGIG (reference sequence). The CDR3 sequence: CAWSVLAGVTEAFF. The CDR3 nucleotides are TGTGCCTGGAGTGTACTCGCAGGGGTGACTGAAGCTTTCTTT.

The V gene is TRBV18, the J gene TRBJ1-4, with D perhaps matching TRBD1 (5 bases). V lost 6 bases, J lost 8 bases, and 16 bases lay in between. This CDR3 is 14 amino acids long. Germline values: CDR1 KGHSH, CDR2 LQKENI. The CDR3 protein is CASSLSAGEEKLFF. For the CDR3, the DNA is TGTGCCAGCTCCCTCTCGGCGGGGGAGGAAAAACTGTTTTTT.

This chain joins TRBV4-2 and TRBJ2-4, with 12 bases identical to TRBD2. CDR3 size: 15 residues. Germline lookup yields CDR1 LGHNA and CDR2 YNFKEQ. Trimming took 0 bases from V and 9 from J; bases not matched to a gene: 3. DNA of the CDR3: TGTGCCAGCAGCCAAGACACGGGACTAGCGGGCATTCAGTACTTC. Its protein product is CASSQDTGLAGIQYF.

The chain employs TRBV7-2 and TRBJ2-7; 7 bases fit TRBD1. The germline gives CDR1 SGHTA, CDR2 FQGNSA. J lost 3 bases, V lost 1 base, and 6 bases had no gene match. The CDR3 covers 15 residues. CDR3 region: CASSLVRDRLYEQYF. The CDR3 DNA reads as TGTGCCAGCAGCTTAGTTCGGGACAGACTCTACGAGCAGTACTTC. Full variable domain (missing parts from reference TRBV7-2 and TRBJ2-7): GAGVSQSPSNKVTEKGKDVELRCDPISGHTALYWYRQSLGQGLEFLIYFQGNSAPDKSGLPSDRFSAERTGGSVSTLTIQRTQQEDSAVYLCASSLVRDRLYEQYFGPGTRLTVT.

Here the CDR3 reads CASSFKGEGTDTQYF. The CDR3 DNA sequence: TGTGCCAGCAGCTTCAAAGGGGAGGGCACAGATACGCAGTATTTT. The chain carries TRBV5-4 and TRBJ2-3, with D possibly matching TRBD2 (6 bases). Per the germline V gene, CDR1 is SGHNT and CDR2 is YYREEE (reference sequence). V gave up 2 bases and J gave up 1 base, with 11 bases separating them. The CDR3 is 15 residues long.

The V gene is TRBV18, the J gene TRBJ1-1, with 9 nucleotides matching TRBD1. Germline values: CDR1 KGHSH, CDR2 LQKENI. Losses at the gene ends were 3 bases for V and 6 bases for J; bases not matched to a gene: 5. The CDR3 is made up of 14 amino acids. The CDR3 sequence: CASSPARQGAEAFF. CDR3 DNA: TGTGCCAGCTCACCGGCCAGACAGGGGGCTGAAGCTTTCTTT.

V gene TRBV13 combines with J gene TRBJ1-6, with TRBD1 matching over 9 bases. Trimming cost V 4 bases and J 6 bases; bases outside gene matches: 7. The CDR3 is made up of 16 amino acids. CDR1 is PRHDT, CDR2 FYEKMQ, per germline (reference sequence). CDR3 nucleotides: TGTGCCAGCAGCTCGGGGACAGGGAAAGGTAATTCACCCCTCCACTTT. Translation: CASSSGTGKGNSPLHF.

J is TRBJ1-4 and V is TRBV10-3, with D uncertain. Trimming removed 5 bases at V and 0 bases at J, with 7 bases between. Germline values: CDR1 ENHRY, CDR2 SYGVKD. The length of the CDR3 is 14 residues. The CDR3 nucleotides are TGTGCCATCAGTCCTGGTGCAACTAATGAAAAACTGTTTTTT. It yields the protein CAISPGATNEKLFF.

Comment on this clone: Mismatch with germline at one junction end may stem from a read error. The DNA for the CDR3 is TGTGCTAGCAGCTCGAACACGGCGGTGGGGCTAGCCGGGACCCAGTACTTC. Protein sequence: CASSSNTAVGLAGTQYF. J is TRBJ2-5 and V is TRBV7-7; D may match TRBD1 or TRBD2 (5 bases each). Per the germline V gene, CDR1 is SSHAT and CDR2 is FNYEAQ (reference sequence). The CDR3 has 17 amino acids.

The chain employs TRBV10-3 and TRBJ2-7; 9 bases are shared with TRBD2. This CDR3 spans 15 amino acids. Germline V gives CDR1 ENHRY, CDR2 SYGVKD. Unmatched junction bases numbered 8, after V lost 8 bases and J lost 0 bases. The CDR3 loop reads CAIGEVSGSSYEQYF. Written as DNA, the CDR3 is TGTGCCATCGGAGAAGTTAGCGGGAGCTCCTACGAGCAGTACTTC.

The chain couples TRBV30 to TRBJ2-7; D may be TRBD1 (6 bases). The CDR3 spans 16 residues. Germline CDR1 reads GTSNPN; CDR2 reads SVGIG (reference sequence). V dropped 8 bases and J dropped 5 bases, with 28 bases sitting between them. The CDR3 DNA sequence: TGTGCCCGGAAGCAACCCGGACAGTCGGCGTTGGACGAGCAGTACTTC. It specifies CARKQPGQSALDEQYF.

This chain connects TRBV7-9 to TRBJ1-1; D is unresolved. Germline V gene sequence: CDR1 SEHNR, CDR2 FQNEAQ (reference sequence). This CDR3 is 14 amino acids long. The V and J ends lost 2 bases and 4 bases respectively, with 11 bases between them. For the CDR3, the DNA is TGTGCCAGCAGCTTAACGGGGTACATCACTGAAGCTTTCTTT. As protein: CASSLTGYITEAFF.

The chain carries TRBV28 and TRBJ1-2; D ambiguous. There are 13 residues in the CDR3. V was shortened by 5 bases and J by 2 bases, with 9 bases between the two germline ends. Germline CDR1 is MDHEN and CDR2 is SYDVKM. CDR3 region: CASSLRENYGYTF. CDR3 DNA: TGTGCCAGCAGTCTTAGGGAGAACTATGGCTACACCTTC.

The rearrangement links TRBV27 to TRBJ2-7; no definite D call. Trimming pared 5 bases from V and 6 bases from J, leaving 11 bases between. The CDR3 loop spans 12 amino acids. Germline V gives CDR1 MNHEY, CDR2 SMNVEV (reference sequence). The CDR3 sequence is CASSKILTEQYF. The CDR3 coding sequence is TGTGCCAGCAGTAAAATATTAACCGAGCAGTACTTC.

This sequence joins TRBV7-3 and TRBJ2-2; TRBD1 matches 7 bases. The germline V gene has CDR1 SGHTA and CDR2 FQGTGA. The CDR3 contains 16 residues. Germline trimming cut 5 bases from V and 4 bases from J; bases unmatched to any gene: 10. Written as DNA, the CDR3 is TGTGCCAGCAGCACCTCGACAGGGTTCCTCACCGGGGAGCTGTTTTTT. Protein product: CASSTSTGFLTGELFF.

The chain is built from TRBV6-1 and TRBJ2-5, with 8 bases matching TRBD1. V trimming: 6 bases; J trimming: 8 bases; junction bases outside the gene matches: 14. This CDR3 spans 15 amino acids. The germline V gene encodes CDR1 MNHNS and CDR2 SASEGT. The CDR3 nucleotides are TGTGCCAGCAGCCTACGGACAGGGACCGTAGAAACCCAGTACTTC. Protein sequence: CASSLRTGTVETQYF.

The chain links TRBV12-5 to TRBJ2-3; D may be TRBD1 or TRBD2 (5 bases each). CDR1 LGHNT and CDR2 FRNRAP come from the germline V gene. V lost 2 bases to trimming and J lost 4 bases, with 13 bases between them. CDR3 length: 15 amino acids. CDR3 sequence reads: CASGLLGTASDTQYF. Written as DNA, the CDR3 is TGTGCTAGTGGTTTGTTAGGGACGGCATCAGATACGCAGTATTTT.

This clone was observed a handful of times. The gene calls are TRBV7-9 and TRBJ2-7, with 7 bases matching TRBD1. Germline loops: CDR1 SEHNR, CDR2 FQNEAQ (reference sequence). This CDR3 contains 14 residues. Trimming cost V 1 base and J 3 bases; bases outside gene matches: 3. The CDR3 is CASSLGGGFYEQYF. Written as DNA, the CDR3 is TGTGCCAGCAGCTTAGGAGGGGGCTTCTACGAGCAGTACTTC.

The chain couples TRBV4-2 to TRBJ2-1; D not certain. The germline CDR1 and CDR2 sequences are LGHNA and YNFKEQ. This CDR3 has 12 residues. V was clipped by 1 base and J by 9 bases, with 7 bases between them. The CDR3 sequence: CASSQVGSEQFF. The CDR3 DNA is TGTGCCAGCAGCCAAGTGGGAAGTGAGCAGTTCTTC.

The chain has TRBV7-9 and TRBJ2-7; possibly TRBD1 or TRBD2 for D (6 bases each). The V end was cut by 5 bases, the J end by 3 bases, with 8 bases between. This CDR3 region has 12 residues. CDR1 and CDR2 from the germline V gene are SEHNR and FQNEAQ (reference sequence). CDR3 DNA: TGTGCCAGCAGCGGAGGGGGCTACGAGCAGTACTTC. This codes for CASSGGGYEQYF.

This clone was counted between two and nine times. The rearrangement joins TRBV5-4 to TRBJ2-7; 11 positions agree with TRBD2. J lost 1 base, V lost 4 bases, and 4 bases had no gene match. Looked up from germline, CDR1 is SGHNT and CDR2 is YYREEE (reference sequence). The CDR3 has 15 amino acids. The CDR3 DNA sequence: TGTGCCAGCAGCGTGACTAGCGGGGAATCCTACGAGCAGTACTTC. Translating it yields CASSVTSGESYEQYF.

This chain connects TRBV9 to TRBJ1-1; D not certain. There are 14 residues in the CDR3. With 0 bases removed from V and 2 bases from J, the gap between germline ends came to 8 bases. CDR1 and CDR2 (germline): SGDLS, YYNGEE. CDR3 DNA: TGTGCCAGCAGCGTAGCTCGGGAAAACACTGAAGCTTTCTTT. It codes for CASSVARENTEAFF.

J is TRBJ1-1 and V is TRBV30, with D possibly being TRBD1 (5 bases). The CDR3 has 12 amino acids. CDR1 and CDR2 from the germline V gene are GTSNPN and SVGIG (reference sequence). V lost 2 bases and J 8 bases, leaving 12 bases between the germline ends. CDR3 coding DNA: TGTGCCTGGAGTTTCGGGGGACTGGAAGCTTTCTTT. This encodes CAWSFGGLEAFF.

This clone was seen just once. V usage is TRBV6-4 and J usage is TRBJ2-1, with unresolved D. In germline, CDR1 is MRHNA, CDR2 SNTAGT. This CDR3 is built from 15 residues. Trimming took off 6 bases at V and 5 bases at J, with 17 bases between the two ends. The DNA of the CDR3 is TGTGCCAGCAGCGAAGTACCCTCACGGGACAATGAGCAGTTCTTC. Translation gives CASSEVPSRDNEQFF.

V and J are TRBV19 and TRBJ2-7; D unclear. Trimming took 1 base from V and 3 from J, leaving 10 bases between them. The CDR3 loop spans 14 amino acids. Per germline, CDR1 LNHDA and CDR2 SQIVND (reference sequence). The CDR3 DNA sequence: TGTGCCAGTAGTATAGTAGGTGGGTACTACGAGCAGTACTTC. This codes for CASSIVGGYYEQYF.

This clone appeared a few times. The chain employs TRBV6-5 and TRBJ2-7, with a possible D match to TRBD2 (6 bases). CDR1 and CDR2 (germline): MNHEY, SVGAGI. The CDR3 runs 14 residues. Trimming removed 7 bases from V and 5 bases from J, with 18 bases in between. The CDR3 DNA reads TGTGCCAGCACCCCGAGGCGGGGCACCCACGAGCAGTACTTC. As protein: CASTPRRGTHEQYF.